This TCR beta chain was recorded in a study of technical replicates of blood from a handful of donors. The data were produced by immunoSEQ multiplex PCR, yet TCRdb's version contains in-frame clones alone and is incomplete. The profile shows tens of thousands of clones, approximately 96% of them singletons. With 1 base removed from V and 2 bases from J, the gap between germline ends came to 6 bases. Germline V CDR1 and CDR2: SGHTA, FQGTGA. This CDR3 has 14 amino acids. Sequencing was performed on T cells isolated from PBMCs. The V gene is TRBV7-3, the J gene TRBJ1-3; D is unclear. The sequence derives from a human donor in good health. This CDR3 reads CASSLSATGNTIYF. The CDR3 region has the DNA TGTGCCAGCAGCTTAAGCGCAACTGGAAACACCATATATTTT.